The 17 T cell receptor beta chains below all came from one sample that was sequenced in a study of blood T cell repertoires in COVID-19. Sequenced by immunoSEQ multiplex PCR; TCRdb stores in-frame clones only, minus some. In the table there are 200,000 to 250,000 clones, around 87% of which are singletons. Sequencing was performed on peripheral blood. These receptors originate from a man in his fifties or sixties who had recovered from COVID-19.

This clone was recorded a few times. Here the CDR3 reads CSWGEMEGRGTQYF. DNA of the CDR3: TGCAGTTGGGGGGAGATGGAGGGTCGTGGGACCCAGTACTTC. The rearrangement joins TRBV29-1 to TRBJ2-5; D possibly corresponds to TRBD2 (6 bases). The germline CDR1 and CDR2 sequences are SQVTM and ANQGSEA. The CDR3 sequence is 14 residues long.

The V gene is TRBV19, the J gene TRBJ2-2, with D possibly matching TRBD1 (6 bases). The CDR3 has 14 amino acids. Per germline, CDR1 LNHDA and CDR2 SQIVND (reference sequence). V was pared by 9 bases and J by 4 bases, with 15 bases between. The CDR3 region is CASYTGHLTGELFF. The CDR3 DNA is TGTGCCAGCTATACGGGACATCTCACCGGGGAGCTGTTTTTT.

The CDR3 nucleotides read TGTGCCAGCTCACCCCAGCTTGGGTCCGAGCGGGGACCCCCCACAGATACGCAGTATTTT. It codes for CASSPQLGSERGPPTDTQYF. The gene calls are TRBV18 and TRBJ2-3, with TRBD2 matching over 7 bases. V gave up 3 bases and J gave up 2 bases; unmatched junction bases: 20. This CDR3 is 20 amino acids long. Germline loops: CDR1 KGHSH, CDR2 LQKENI.

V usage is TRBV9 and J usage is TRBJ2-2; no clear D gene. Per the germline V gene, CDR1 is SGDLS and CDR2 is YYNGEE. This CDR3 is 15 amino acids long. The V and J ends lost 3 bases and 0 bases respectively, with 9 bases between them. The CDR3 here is CASSETLTNTGELFF. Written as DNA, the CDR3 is TGTGCCAGCAGCGAAACACTAACGAACACCGGGGAGCTGTTTTTT.

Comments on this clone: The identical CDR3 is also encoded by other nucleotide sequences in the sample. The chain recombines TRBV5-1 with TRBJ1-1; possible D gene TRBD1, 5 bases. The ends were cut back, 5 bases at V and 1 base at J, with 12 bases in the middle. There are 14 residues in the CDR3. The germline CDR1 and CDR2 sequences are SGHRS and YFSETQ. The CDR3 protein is CASSLGRQNTEAFF. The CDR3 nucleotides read TGCGCCAGCAGTCTGGGGCGACAGAACACTGAAGCTTTCTTT.

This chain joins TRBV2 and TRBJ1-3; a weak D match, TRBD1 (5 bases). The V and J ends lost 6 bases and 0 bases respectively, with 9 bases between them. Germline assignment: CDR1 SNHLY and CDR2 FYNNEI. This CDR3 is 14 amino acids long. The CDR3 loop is CASRKDSSGNTIYF. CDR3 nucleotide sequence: TGTGCCAGCAGAAAAGACAGCTCTGGAAACACCATATATTTT. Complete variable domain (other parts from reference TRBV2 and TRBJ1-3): EPEVTQTPSHQVTQMGQEVILRCVPISNHLYFYWYRQILGQKVEFLVSFYNNEISEKSEIFDDQFSVERPDGSNFTLKIRSTKLEDSAMYFCASRKDSSGNTIYFGEGSWLTVV.

The CDR3 spells CASATPGTDTMRQFF. The CDR3 region has the DNA TGTGCTAGTGCCACCCCCGGGACAGATACAATGAGGCAGTTCTTC. The gene calls are TRBV12-5 and TRBJ2-1, with TRBD1 matching over 7 bases. Germline CDR1 is LGHNT and CDR2 is FRNRAP. This CDR3 region has 15 residues. Unmatched junction bases numbered 18, after V lost 7 bases and J lost 12 bases.

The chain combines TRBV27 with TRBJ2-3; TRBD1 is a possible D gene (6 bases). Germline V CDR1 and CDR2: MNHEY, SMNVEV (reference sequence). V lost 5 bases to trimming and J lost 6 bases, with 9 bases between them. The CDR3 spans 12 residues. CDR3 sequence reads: CASSLQGDTQYF. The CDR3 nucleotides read TGTGCCAGCAGTCTTCAGGGGGATACGCAGTATTTT.

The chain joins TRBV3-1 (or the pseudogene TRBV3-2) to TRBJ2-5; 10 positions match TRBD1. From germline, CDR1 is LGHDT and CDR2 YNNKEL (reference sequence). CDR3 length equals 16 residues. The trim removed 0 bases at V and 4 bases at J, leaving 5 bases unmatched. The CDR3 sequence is CASSQDPGQGIETQYF. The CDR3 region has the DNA TGTGCCAGCAGCCAAGACCCGGGACAGGGGATAGAGACCCAGTACTTC.

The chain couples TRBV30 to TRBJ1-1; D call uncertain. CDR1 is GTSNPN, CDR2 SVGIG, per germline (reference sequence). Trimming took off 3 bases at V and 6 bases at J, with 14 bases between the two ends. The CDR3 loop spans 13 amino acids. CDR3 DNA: TGTGCCTGGAGGCTGGGAGTTTCGGCTGAAGCTTTCTTT. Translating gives CAWRLGVSAEAFF. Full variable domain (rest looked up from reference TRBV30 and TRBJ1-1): SQTIHQWPATLVQPVGSPLSLECTVEGTSNPNLYWYRQAAGRGLQLLFYSVGIGQISSEVPQNLSASRPQDRQFILSSKKLLLSDSGFYLCAWRLGVSAEAFFGQGTRLTVV.

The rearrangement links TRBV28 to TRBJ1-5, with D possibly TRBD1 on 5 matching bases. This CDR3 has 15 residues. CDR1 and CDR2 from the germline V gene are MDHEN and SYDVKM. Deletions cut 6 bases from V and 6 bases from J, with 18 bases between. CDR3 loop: CASSLTERALQPQHF. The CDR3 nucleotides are TGTGCCAGCAGCTTGACAGAACGGGCTCTTCAGCCCCAGCATTTT.

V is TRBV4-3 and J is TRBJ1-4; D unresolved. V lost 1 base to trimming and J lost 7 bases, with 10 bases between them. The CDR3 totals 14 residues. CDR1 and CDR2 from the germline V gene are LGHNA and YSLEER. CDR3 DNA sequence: TGCGCCAGCAGCCAAGCGAGAGGTATTGAAAAACTGTTTTTT. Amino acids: CASSQARGIEKLFF.

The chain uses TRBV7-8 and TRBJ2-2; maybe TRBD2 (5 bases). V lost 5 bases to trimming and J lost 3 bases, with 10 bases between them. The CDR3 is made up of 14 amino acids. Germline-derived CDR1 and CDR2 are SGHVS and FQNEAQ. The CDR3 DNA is TGTGCCAGCAGCCTCCTGGAGGACACCGGGGAGCTGTTTTTT. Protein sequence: CASSLLEDTGELFF.

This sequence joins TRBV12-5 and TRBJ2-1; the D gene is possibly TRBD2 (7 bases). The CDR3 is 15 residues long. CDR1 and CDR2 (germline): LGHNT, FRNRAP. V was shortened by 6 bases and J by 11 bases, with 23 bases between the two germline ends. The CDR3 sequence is CASGRPRGPTTQQFF. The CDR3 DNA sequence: TGTGCTAGTGGCCGACCGCGGGGGCCTACAACGCAGCAGTTCTTC. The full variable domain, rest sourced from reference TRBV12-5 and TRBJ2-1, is DARVTQTPRHKVTEMGQEVTMRCQPILGHNTVFWYRQTMMQGLELLAYFRNRAPLDDSGMPKDRFSAEMPDATLATLKIQPSEPRDSAVYFCASGRPRGPTTQQFFGPGTRLTVL.

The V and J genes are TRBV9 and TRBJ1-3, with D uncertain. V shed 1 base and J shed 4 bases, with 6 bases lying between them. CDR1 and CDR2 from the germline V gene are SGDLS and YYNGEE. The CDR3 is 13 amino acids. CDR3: CASSVPGGNTIYF. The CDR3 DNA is TGTGCCAGCAGCGTACCGGGAGGAAACACCATATATTTT.

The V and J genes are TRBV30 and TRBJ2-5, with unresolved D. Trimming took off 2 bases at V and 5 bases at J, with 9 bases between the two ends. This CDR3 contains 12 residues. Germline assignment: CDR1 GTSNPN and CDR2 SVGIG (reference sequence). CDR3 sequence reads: CAWSPHGETQYF. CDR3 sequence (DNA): TGTGCCTGGAGTCCCCACGGGGAGACCCAGTACTTC.

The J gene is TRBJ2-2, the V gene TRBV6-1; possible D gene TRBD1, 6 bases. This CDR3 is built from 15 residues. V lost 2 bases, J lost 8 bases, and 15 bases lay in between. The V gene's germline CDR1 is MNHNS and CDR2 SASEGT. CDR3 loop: CASSEREGVWGELFF. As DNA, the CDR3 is TGTGCCAGCAGTGAACGAGAGGGGGTTTGGGGGGAGCTGTTTTTT.